Listed here are 25 T cell receptor beta chains from one sample, sequenced in a study of T cell repertoires in cytomegalovirus infection. No antigen is known for these receptors. TCRdb re-called the reads with MiXCR, one entry per CDR3 protein. The table includes roughly 280,000 distinct CDR3 sequences, roughly a fifth detected once. The sample was cultured PBMCs, taken from culture after CMV antigen stimulation. Source of these receptors: a human donor in good health (CMV status not recorded). Some clones in this sample may be carry-over from other donors' samples.

The V gene is TRBV24-1, the J gene TRBJ2-3, with D uncertain. The CDR3 loop spans 15 amino acids. V was trimmed by 7 bases and J by 1 base, leaving 14 bases between them. Per the germline V gene, CDR1 is KGHDR and CDR2 is SFDVKD. CDR3: CATSLSWTGTDTQYF. CDR3 nucleotides: TGTGCCACCAGCCTATCTTGGACCGGCACAGATACGCAGTATTTT.

Many counts were recorded for this clonotype. This chain joins TRBV7-6 and TRBJ2-5, with 7 bases lining up with TRBD1. J lost 5 bases, V lost 2 bases, and 11 bases had no gene match. The CDR3 sequence is 16 residues long. From germline, CDR1 is SGHVS and CDR2 FNYEAQ. CDR3 nucleotides: TGTGCCAGCAGCTTAAATTCCGGGTTCAGGGGGGAGACCCAGTACTTC. This gives the protein CASSLNSGFRGETQYF. Drawing the rest from reference TRBV7-6 and TRBJ2-5, the complete variable domain is GAGVSQSPRYKVTKRGQDVALRCDPISGHVSLYWYRQALGQGPEFLTYFNYEAQQDKSGLPNDRFSAERPEGSISTLTIQRTEQRDSAMYRCASSLNSGFRGETQYFGPGTRLLVL.

The V call is TRBV12-3 or TRBV12-4, the J call TRBJ1-6; 10 bases are shared with TRBD1. The CDR3 spans 16 residues. V lost 4 bases and J lost 7; bases outside the gene matches: 7. The CDR3 reads CASSSTGTGANSPLHF. In nucleotides, the CDR3 is TGTGCCAGCAGTTCGACCGGGACAGGGGCAAATTCACCCCTCCACTTT.

This clonotype was seen more than once but under ten times. V is TRBV19 and J is TRBJ1-1; D not certain. Per the germline V gene, CDR1 is LNHDA and CDR2 is SQIVND (reference sequence). Trimming cost V 2 bases and J 1 base, with 11 bases left between them. The CDR3 runs to 15 residues. In nucleotides, the CDR3 is TGTGCCAGTAGTATAAGTAGAACACAGAACACTGAAGCTTTCTTT. Its translation is CASSISRTQNTEAFF. The variable domain in full, completed from reference TRBV19 and TRBJ1-1, reads DGGITQSPKYLFRKEGQNVTLSCEQNLNHDAMYWYRQDPGQGLRLIYYSQIVNDFQKGDIAEGYSVSREKKESFPLTVTSAQKNPTAFYLCASSISRTQNTEAFFGQGTRLTVV.

This clonotype occurred many times. The V gene is TRBV7-3, the J gene TRBJ2-5; D is unclear. V lost 0 bases, J lost 5 bases, and 10 bases lay in between. CDR3 size: 14 residues. The germline V gene encodes CDR1 SGHTA and CDR2 FQGTGA. The CDR3 coding sequence is TGTGCCAGCAGCTTAACAGTGCCTTACGAGACCCAGTACTTC. This translates into CASSLTVPYETQYF.

The sample holds a few counts of this clonotype. The rearrangement links TRBV7-9 to TRBJ2-1, with D possibly TRBD2 on 6 matching bases. Germline assignment: CDR1 SEHNR and CDR2 FQNEAQ (reference sequence). Trimming cost V 6 bases and J 0 bases, with 9 bases left between them. The length of the CDR3 is 14 residues. The CDR3 reads CASSGGISYNEQFF. The CDR3 DNA is TGTGCCAGCAGTGGGGGGATCTCCTACAATGAGCAGTTCTTC.

The sample holds a few counts of this clonotype. This chain uses TRBV2 with TRBJ1-2; 7 positions agree with TRBD1. There are 15 residues in the CDR3. Looked up from germline, CDR1 is SNHLY and CDR2 is FYNNEI. The junction had 8 bases not matched to a gene; V was cut back by 3 bases and J by 4 bases. The CDR3 DNA reads as TGTGCCAGCAGTGAGCCGGGACAGCAGACCTATGGCTACACCTTC. Residues: CASSEPGQQTYGYTF.

In this sample, this clonotype turned up many times. This chain links TRBV11-1 with TRBJ2-1; the D gene is possibly TRBD2 (5 bases). CDR1 is SGHAT and CDR2 is FQDESV in the germline V gene (reference sequence). The CDR3 spans 17 residues. V was clipped by 5 bases and J by 0 bases, with 17 bases between them. The CDR3 sequence is CASSQELLSGSYNEQFF. CDR3 nucleotide sequence: TGTGCCAGCAGCCAGGAACTACTAAGCGGCTCCTACAATGAGCAGTTCTTC.

This sequence joins TRBV5-4 and TRBJ2-3; the match to TRBD1 covers 9 bases. J was trimmed by 4 bases and V by 5 bases; bases with no gene match: 11. CDR1 and CDR2 (germline): SGHNT, YYREEE (reference sequence). The CDR3 consists of 16 residues. The CDR3 nucleotides are TGTGCCAGCAGTGGCCCGGGACAGGGTTTATCAGATACGCAGTATTTT. This gives the protein CASSGPGQGLSDTQYF.

The rearrangement links TRBV9 to TRBJ2-5; TRBD2 might be the D (6 bases). This CDR3 spans 16 amino acids. With 2 bases removed from V and 4 bases from J, the gap between germline ends came to 18 bases. Germline loops: CDR1 SGDLS, CDR2 YYNGEE. The CDR3 bases are TGTGCCAGCAGCGTTAGCGGCGGGACCCACCCAGAGACCCAGTACTTC. Translated, it gives CASSVSGGTHPETQYF.

The V gene is TRBV12-3 or TRBV12-4, the J gene TRBJ1-2, with D perhaps TRBD1 (5 bases). Trimming left V 6 bases short and J 4 bases short, with 12 bases between. The CDR3 sequence is 13 residues long. The CDR3 reads CASSQGFAYGYTF. The CDR3 DNA sequence: TGTGCCAGCAGCCAGGGCTTCGCCTATGGCTACACCTTC.

This clonotype was observed a handful of times. The genes are TRBV6-5 and TRBJ1-2; D gene unclear. V was pared by 0 bases and J by 8 bases, with 10 bases between. Germline CDR1 is MNHEY and CDR2 is SVGAGI. The CDR3 consists of 13 residues. The CDR3 region is CASSYSEDLGYTF. The CDR3 bases are TGTGCCAGCAGTTACTCGGAGGATCTGGGCTACACCTTC.

In this sample, this clonotype turned up a few times. J is TRBJ2-3 and V is TRBV5-1, with D possibly TRBD1 on 6 matching bases. Germline V CDR1 and CDR2: SGHRS, YFSETQ. V was clipped by 4 bases and J by 2 bases, with 11 bases between them. This CDR3 has 14 residues. The CDR3 nucleotides are TGCGCCAGCAGCAGCGACAGGCCCACAGATACGCAGTATTTT. It codes for CASSSDRPTDTQYF.

J is TRBJ1-5 and V is TRBV18, with TRBD1 matching 8 bases. The CDR3 length is 18 residues. The germline gives CDR1 KGHSH, CDR2 LQKENI. With V trimmed by 4 bases and J by 0 bases, 11 bases remained unmatched. The CDR3 loop is CASSLRQGLKHSNQPQHF. The DNA for the CDR3 is TGTGCCAGCTCACTACGACAGGGGCTAAAACATAGCAATCAGCCCCAGCATTTT. The complete variable domain, with remaining parts taken from reference TRBV18 and TRBJ1-5, reads NAGVMQNPRHLVRRRGQEARLRCSPMKGHSHVYWYRQLPEEGLKFMVYLQKENIIDESGMPKERFSAEFPKEGPSILRIQQVVRGDSAAYFCASSLRQGLKHSNQPQHFGDGTRLSIL.

The chain links TRBV24-1 to TRBJ2-4, with D perhaps matching TRBD1 or TRBD2 (5 bases each). This CDR3 has 15 residues. Germline loops: CDR1 KGHDR, CDR2 SFDVKD. Trimming removed 4 bases at V and 4 bases at J, with 13 bases between. The CDR3 loop reads CATSDPGRNKNIQYF. The DNA for the CDR3 is TGTGCCACCAGTGACCCGGGACGGAATAAAAACATTCAGTACTTC.

CDR3 sequence reads: CASSLEVGYGYTF. CDR3 bases: TGTGCCAGCAGTCTGGAGGTTGGGTATGGCTACACCTTC. The chain joins TRBV12-3 or TRBV12-4 to TRBJ1-2; no definite D call. V was pared by 5 bases and J by 5 bases, with 12 bases between. There are 13 residues in the CDR3.

This clonotype has a handful of counts. The chain recombines TRBV12-5 with TRBJ2-1; 10 bases fit TRBD2. The V and J ends lost 1 base and 3 bases, in that order; junction bases with no gene match: 3. Germline-derived CDR1 and CDR2 are LGHNT and FRNRAP. CDR3 size: 16 residues. CDR3 loop: CASGLEGTSVYNEQFF. CDR3 DNA sequence: TGTGCTAGTGGTTTGGAGGGGACTAGCGTCTACAATGAGCAGTTCTTC.

This clonotype has ten or more counts. The chain has TRBV6-6 and TRBJ2-7; 12 bases are a match to TRBD2. The CDR3 consists of 18 residues. Germline V lookup: CDR1 MNHNY, CDR2 SVGAGI (reference sequence). V lost 3 bases, J lost 0 bases, and 9 bases stayed unmatched. The CDR3 loop reads CASSYPLLTSGSSYEQYF. The CDR3 DNA sequence: TGTGCCAGCAGTTATCCACTGCTGACTAGCGGGAGCTCCTACGAGCAGTACTTC.

The chain has TRBV10-1 and TRBJ2-3; 9 positions match TRBD2. Germline CDR1 is WNHNN and CDR2 is SYGVQD (reference sequence). V was pared by 0 bases and J by 1 base, with 2 bases of the junction left unmatched. This CDR3 region has 16 residues. The CDR3 protein is CASSESRTSGTDTQYF. In nucleotides, the CDR3 is TGCGCCAGCAGTGAGTCGAGGACTAGCGGCACAGATACGCAGTATTTT.

V gene TRBV5-6 combines with J gene TRBJ2-1, with D tentatively TRBD1 (7 bases). CDR1 is SGHDT and CDR2 is YYEEEE in the germline V gene. V shed 0 bases and J shed 1 base, with 14 bases lying between them. There are 17 residues in the CDR3. This CDR3 reads CASSLAQGGASYNEQFF. The CDR3 nucleotides are TGTGCCAGCAGCTTGGCCCAGGGGGGAGCGTCCTACAATGAGCAGTTCTTC.

This clonotype was recorded at least ten times. CDR3 bases: TGTGCCAGCAGCCCCCGGGTGAACACTGAAGCTTTCTTT. As protein: CASSPRVNTEAFF. The chain employs TRBV7-2 and TRBJ1-1; no definite D call. Looked up from germline, CDR1 is SGHTA and CDR2 is FQGNSA. This CDR3 region has 13 residues. V lost 5 bases and J lost 0, with 7 bases in between.

The chain recombines TRBV4-3 with TRBJ2-3; D remains unclear. CDR3 size: 13 residues. V was trimmed by 0 bases and J by 4 bases, leaving 5 bases between them. Germline V gene data show CDR1 as LGHNA and CDR2 as YSLEER. CDR3 sequence: CASSQDQADTQYF. Written as DNA, the CDR3 is TGCGCCAGCAGCCAAGATCAAGCAGATACGCAGTATTTT.

This clonotype was seen repeatedly, ten times or more. The chain combines TRBV7-6 with TRBJ2-1; a possible D gene is TRBD1 (6 bases). Germline-derived CDR1 and CDR2 are SGHVS and FNYEAQ. V lost 1 base, J lost 7 bases, and 14 bases lay in between. This CDR3 spans 15 amino acids. The CDR3 loop is CASSLVTGLGNEQFF. In nucleotides, the CDR3 is TGTGCCAGCAGCTTAGTCACAGGGCTAGGGAATGAGCAGTTCTTC.

V and J are TRBV12-3 or TRBV12-4 and TRBJ1-2; D gene ambiguous. This CDR3 comprises 13 residues. V was trimmed by 3 bases and J by 7 bases, leaving 12 bases between them. The DNA for the CDR3 is TGTGCCAGCAGTTTTCGGTCGTCCCGTGGCTACACCTTC. Translated: CASSFRSSRGYTF.

In its sample, this clonotype was seen many times. The gene calls are TRBV12-3 or TRBV12-4 and TRBJ2-5; 9 bases fit TRBD1. CDR3 length: 14 residues. V was pared by 6 bases and J by 5 bases, with 7 bases of the junction left unmatched. Written as DNA, the CDR3 is TGTGCCAGCAGCTCGGGACAGGGAGGCGAGACCCAGTACTTC. Residues: CASSSGQGGETQYF.